The 20 T cell receptor beta chains below come from one sample, sequenced in a study of OX40 agonist ivuxolimab in advanced cancers. Libraries were prepared by immunoSEQ multiplex PCR; TCRdb keeps only in-frame clonotypes and omits some of them. The data contain 25,000 to 35,000 clones, approximately 84% of them singletons. This specimen was CD4+ or CD8+ T cells sorted from blood, taken in a trial of the OX40 agonist ivuxolimab. All receptors come from an adult with an advanced solid tumor such as melanoma, head and neck, liver or kidney cancer.

This clone was seen just once. The rearrangement links TRBV27 to TRBJ1-3; D unresolved. Germline V gene data show CDR1 as MNHEY and CDR2 as SMNVEV (reference sequence). Trimming shortened V by 3 bases and J by 1 base, and 13 bases separated the two germline ends. The CDR3 is 16 amino acids. DNA of the CDR3: TGTGCCAGCAGTTTGTTGTCCGGGCTTTCTGGAAACACCATATATTTT. Residues: CASSLLSGLSGNTIYF.

The chain employs TRBV6-5 and TRBJ2-5; TRBD2 matches 8 bases. The length of the CDR3 is 15 residues. Trimming removed 9 bases from V and 4 bases from J; junction bases left unmatched: 13. Germline lookup yields CDR1 MNHEY and CDR2 SVGAGI. CDR3 nucleotide sequence: TGTGCCAGTGGGGAGGGCGGGGGGCAGGTAGAGACCCAGTACTTC. Residues: CASGEGGGQVETQYF.

This clone was counted once. The sample carries other DNA sequences with the same CDR3. J is TRBJ2-1 and V is TRBV19; 10 bases match TRBD2. J gave up 5 bases and V 6 bases, and 7 bases lay outside the gene matches. Per germline, CDR1 LNHDA and CDR2 SQIVND (reference sequence). CDR3 length equals 15 residues. This chain's CDR3 is CASSSLAGAHNEQFF. The CDR3 DNA follows: TGTGCCAGTAGCAGCCTAGCGGGAGCCCACAATGAGCAGTTCTTC.

This chain uses TRBV6-5 with TRBJ2-5, with no clear D. V lost 5 bases to trimming and J lost 5 bases, with 9 bases between them. Germline V lookup: CDR1 MNHEY, CDR2 SVGAGI. The CDR3 is 12 residues long. The CDR3 coding sequence is TGTGCCAGCAGTCTAATAACCGAGACCCAGTACTTC. Translating gives CASSLITETQYF.

The gene calls are TRBV5-5 and TRBJ1-1, with D possibly being TRBD1 (5 bases). Trimming removed 0 bases from V and 11 bases from J, with 17 bases in between. Germline CDR1 is SGHKS and CDR2 is YYEKEE (reference sequence). CDR3 length: 14 amino acids. Here the CDR3 reads CASSLVGGSGWAFF. In DNA, the CDR3 is TGTGCCAGCAGCTTGGTTGGTGGTTCAGGGTGGGCTTTCTTT.

The chain recombines TRBV19 with TRBJ2-7; 7 bases match TRBD1. This CDR3 has 15 amino acids. Germline CDR1 reads LNHDA; CDR2 reads SQIVND (reference sequence). J lost 2 bases, V lost 2 bases, and 6 bases had no gene match. The CDR3 reads CASSISRGSTYEQYF. The CDR3 coding sequence is TGTGCCAGTAGTATATCCAGGGGGTCGACCTACGAGCAGTACTTC.

This clone was observed at least ten times. This chain's CDR3 is CASSHYNEQFF. CDR3 nucleotide sequence: TGTGCCAGCAGCCATTACAATGAGCAGTTCTTC. The V and J genes are TRBV4-2 and TRBJ2-1, with D uncertain. CDR3 length equals 11 residues. V shed 3 bases and J shed 4 bases, with 1 base lying between them. CDR1 LGHNA and CDR2 YNFKEQ come from the germline V gene.

This chain connects TRBV7-8 to TRBJ2-5; no definite D call. Trimming removed 1 base at V and 4 bases at J, with 7 bases between. Per the germline V gene, CDR1 is SGHVS and CDR2 is FQNEAQ. The CDR3 runs to 13 residues. The CDR3 spells CASSLEVRETQYF. The CDR3 nucleotides read TGTGCCAGCAGCTTAGAGGTCCGAGAGACCCAGTACTTC.

The chain recombines TRBV9 with TRBJ2-1; perhaps TRBD1 as D (6 bases). Germline V gene data show CDR1 as SGDLS and CDR2 as YYNGEE. The V end lost 0 bases, the J end lost 10 bases, and 20 bases lay between the germline ends. The CDR3 has 16 amino acids. CDR3 sequence: CASSVGLTGSVPEQFF. CDR3 nucleotides: TGTGCCAGCAGCGTAGGACTAACAGGGTCAGTCCCCGAGCAGTTCTTC.

The chain employs TRBV5-4 and TRBJ2-7; 8 bases align to TRBD2. The length of the CDR3 is 14 residues. The germline V gene encodes CDR1 SGHNT and CDR2 YYREEE (reference sequence). V gave up 5 bases and J gave up 3 bases; unmatched junction bases: 7. CDR3 sequence (DNA): TGTGCCAGCAGTTCAAGCGGGAGAGTCTACGAGCAGTACTTC. Its protein is CASSSSGRVYEQYF. The whole variable domain, remainder taken from reference TRBV5-4 and TRBJ2-7, is ETGVTQSPTHLIKTRGQQVTLRCSSQSGHNTVSWYQQALGQGPQFIFQYYREEENGRGNFPPRFSGLQFPNYSSELNVNALELDDSALYLCASSSSGRVYEQYFGPGTRLTVT.

The chain combines TRBV6-4 with TRBJ2-2; TRBD2 agrees at 14 bases. V shed 5 bases, J shed 2 bases, and the junction held 7 bases outside the gene matches. The CDR3 has 18 amino acids. Looked up from germline, CDR1 is MRHNA and CDR2 is SNTAGT. The DNA for the CDR3 is TGTGCCAGCAGTCCGGGGGGACTAGCGGGGGAAAACACCGGGGAGCTGTTTTTT. It encodes CASSPGGLAGENTGELFF.

The sample holds one count of this clone. The CDR3 bases are TGTGCCAGCAGCGGGGGGCGACTAGCGGGGCCCGGGGAGCAGTTCTTC. Its protein product is CASSGGRLAGPGEQFF. The rearrangement joins TRBV9 to TRBJ2-1; 11 nucleotides line up with TRBD2. The germline V gene encodes CDR1 SGDLS and CDR2 YYNGEE. Trimming cost V 3 bases and J 10 bases; bases outside gene matches: 12. CDR3 size: 16 residues.

The chain joins TRBV9 to TRBJ1-1, with a tentative D call TRBD1 (5 bases). Trimming shortened V by 3 bases and J by 8 bases, and 11 bases separated the two germline ends. The CDR3 extends over 12 amino acids. CDR1 is SGDLS, CDR2 YYNGEE, per germline. In DNA, the CDR3 is TGTGCCAGCAGCGCCTCTCGGGGGGAAGCTTTCTTT. Translation: CASSASRGEAFF.

A note on this clone: The sample contains more than one DNA sequence encoding this CDR3. This rearrangement joins TRBV9 to TRBJ2-7; the match to TRBD1 covers 7 bases. CDR3 length equals 14 residues. Germline V gives CDR1 SGDLS, CDR2 YYNGEE. The V gene end was trimmed by 2 bases and the J gene end by 5 bases; junction bases not matched to a gene: 7. The CDR3 nucleotides read TGTGCCAGCAGCGTCGCATACAGGGGCGACGAGCAGTACTTC. Amino acid sequence: CASSVAYRGDEQYF.

The chain employs TRBV28 and TRBJ2-1; D possibly matches TRBD1 or TRBD2 (5 bases each). The CDR3 has 15 residues. Looked up from germline, CDR1 is MDHEN and CDR2 is SYDVKM. V dropped 0 bases and J dropped 4 bases, with 10 bases sitting between them. The CDR3 DNA sequence: TGTGCCAGCAGTTTATGGCTAGGGACGTACAATGAGCAGTTCTTC. This sequence encodes CASSLWLGTYNEQFF.

The J gene is TRBJ1-5, the V gene TRBV27; D may be TRBD1 (6 bases). Trimming removed 2 bases at V and 6 bases at J, with 11 bases between. CDR3 length: 14 residues. Germline loops: CDR1 MNHEY, CDR2 SMNVEV (reference sequence). The CDR3 sequence: CASSLGGGSQPQHF. CDR3 coding DNA: TGTGCCAGCAGTTTAGGGGGGGGCAGTCAGCCCCAGCATTTT.

The chain carries TRBV28 and TRBJ2-5; no definite D call. Trimming took off 6 bases at V and 2 bases at J, with 22 bases between the two ends. The CDR3 contains 17 residues. Germline V gene data show CDR1 as MDHEN and CDR2 as SYDVKM. CDR3 residues: CASSPAPRDKFQETQYF. CDR3 bases: TGTGCCAGCAGCCCGGCCCCCCGAGACAAATTTCAAGAGACCCAGTACTTC.

The V gene is TRBV9, the J gene TRBJ2-1, with a weak D call TRBD2 (5 bases). CDR1 SGDLS and CDR2 YYNGEE come from the germline V gene. Trimming took 0 bases from V and 4 from J, leaving 11 bases between them. The CDR3 consists of 15 residues. CDR3 bases: TGTGCCAGCAGCGTAGACGGGGATTTTTACAATGAGCAGTTCTTC. It encodes CASSVDGDFYNEQFF.

The chain recombines TRBV11-2 with TRBJ2-1; D not certain. The germline V and J ends were trimmed by 7 bases and 3 bases, with 13 bases remaining between them. The CDR3 length is 14 residues. Germline CDR1 SGHAT, CDR2 FQNNGV. The CDR3: CASTSTSVYNEQFF. CDR3 DNA: TGTGCCAGCACTTCGACGTCGGTCTACAATGAGCAGTTCTTC. Filled out from reference TRBV11-2 and TRBJ2-1, the complete variable domain reads EAGVAQSPRYKIIEKRQSVAFWCNPISGHATLYWYQQILGQGPKLLIQFQNNGVVDDSQLPKDRFSAERLKGVDSTLKIQPAKLEDSAVYLCASTSTSVYNEQFFGPGTRLTVL.

This chain uses TRBV28 with TRBJ2-5, with TRBD1 matching 8 bases. The ends lost 5 bases at V and 2 bases at J; junction bases unmatched: 7. Germline values: CDR1 MDHEN, CDR2 SYDVKM. The CDR3 contains 15 residues. CDR3 in DNA: TGTGCCAGCAGTCACGGACAGGGAAGGCAAGAGACCCAGTACTTC. It encodes CASSHGQGRQETQYF.